The 5 T cell receptor beta chains listed next were all sequenced from one sample in a study of spatial heterogeneity in lung cancer. TCRdb itself ran the 5' RACE reads through MiXCR, one entry per CDR3 protein. The sample includes some 1,100 distinct CDR3 sequences, over 10% seen only once; the top ten take 18%. Study findings and constraints: Counts that tracked tumor mutation counts were those of expanded intratumoral alpha and beta TCRs.

The antigens of these receptors remain unknown. Described time point: sample taken at primary tumor resection. Here the sequenced sample was lung tumor tissue, taken at surgery. The receptors derive from a male donor with early-stage non-small cell lung cancer.

This clonotype is termed medium-sized. With the library built for alpha chains, this beta chain is off target and its frequency is not meaningful. The genes are TRBV18 and TRBJ2-3; TRBD1 or TRBD2 may be the D gene (6 bases each). Germline assignment: CDR1 KGHSH and CDR2 LQKENI. The CDR3 length is 22 residues. Trimming removed 6 bases from V and 4 bases from J, with 38 bases in between. DNA for the CDR3: TGTGCCAGCTCGTCGACGCGGGACACTGGGAACCCCCGATCATCTTCCCCAGATACGCAGTATTTT. As protein: CASSSTRDTGNPRSSSPDTQYF.

By share, this clonotype ranks as medium-sized. The size of this beta chain means little, since it is a stray read in a library made for alpha chains. The V call is TRBV7-9, the J call TRBJ2-3; D remains ambiguous. Germline loops: CDR1 SEHNR, CDR2 FQNEAQ (reference sequence). The CDR3 length is 12 residues. V lost 2 bases to trimming and J lost 6 bases, with 6 bases between them. CDR3 DNA sequence: TGTGCCAGCAGCTTACAAATGGATACGCAGTATTTT. Translating it yields CASSLQMDTQYF.

This clonotype is labeled large. Since the library was made to target alpha chains, this beta chain is a stray read and its abundance is not meaningful. The CDR3 loop reads CASSYSGGKSDQPQHF. The CDR3 DNA reads as TGTGCCAGCAGTTACTCGGGAGGGAAGTCCGATCAGCCCCAGCATTTT. This rearrangement joins TRBV6-5 to TRBJ1-5, with D unresolved. Germline lookup yields CDR1 MNHEY and CDR2 SVGAGI. V gave up 0 bases and J gave up 5 bases, with 14 bases separating them. The CDR3 totals 16 residues.

This clonotype has a handful of counts. This beta chain turned up in a library designed for alpha chains; as an off-target read, its abundance says little. The rearrangement links TRBV5-5 to TRBJ2-2; weak D call: TRBD1 (5 bases). From germline, CDR1 is SGHKS and CDR2 YYEKEE (reference sequence). The CDR3 extends over 16 amino acids. Trimming pared 3 bases from V and 0 bases from J, leaving 12 bases between. The CDR3 DNA reads as TGTGCCAGCAGCTCAACAGGCGCTACGAACACCGGGGAGCTGTTTTTT. It translates to CASSSTGATNTGELFF.

By sample share, this clonotype is medium-sized. As an off-target read in a library built for alpha chains, this beta chain has a frequency of little significance. This chain links TRBV20-1 with TRBJ2-5, with D possibly matching TRBD2 (5 bases). The CDR3 loop spans 15 amino acids. CDR1 is DFQATT, CDR2 SNEGSKA, per germline (reference sequence). Trimming pared 0 bases from V and 0 bases from J, leaving 11 bases between. This CDR3 reads CSARESGRDQETQYF. As DNA, the CDR3 is TGCAGTGCTAGAGAGAGCGGCCGGGACCAAGAGACCCAGTACTTC.